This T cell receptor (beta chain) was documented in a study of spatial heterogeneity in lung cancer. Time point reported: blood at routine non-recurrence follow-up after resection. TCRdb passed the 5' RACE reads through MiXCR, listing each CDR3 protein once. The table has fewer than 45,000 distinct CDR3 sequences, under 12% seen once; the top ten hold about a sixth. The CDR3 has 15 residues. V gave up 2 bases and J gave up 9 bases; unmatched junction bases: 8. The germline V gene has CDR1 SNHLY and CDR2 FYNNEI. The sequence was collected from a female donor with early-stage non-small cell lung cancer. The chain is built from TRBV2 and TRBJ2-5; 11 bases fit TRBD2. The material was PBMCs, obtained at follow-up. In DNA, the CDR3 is TGTGCCAGCAGTGAACTAGCGGGGGGTCCCGCGGCCCAGTACTTC. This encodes CASSELAGGPAAQYF.